The present TCR beta chain was sequenced within a study of CD8 T cells in Susac syndrome. An input of about 0.45 to 1 ug of RNA was subjected to reverse transcription using random hexamers. Each CDR3 protein is one row after TCRdb ran MiXCR on the immunoSEQ multiplex PCR reads. The sample consists of roughly 180,000 distinct CDR3 sequences, over 85% of them appearing once. Germline V gene lookup returns CDR1 SQVTM and CDR2 ANQGSEA. CDR3 length equals 14 residues. Trimming cost V 5 bases and J 2 bases; bases outside gene matches: 4. Peripheral blood CD8+ and CD4+ T cells were profiled by TCR beta sequencing. Healthy donors matched for age and sex were used as controls.

Sequenced sample: CD4+ T cells from PBMCs. V gene TRBV29-1 combines with J gene TRBJ2-7; TRBD1 matches 12 bases. The receptor was derived from a human donor in good health. The CDR3: CSVRGQGAAYEQYF. As DNA, the CDR3 is TGCAGCGTTAGGGGACAGGGGGCCGCCTACGAGCAGTACTTC.